This T cell receptor beta chain was obtained from a study of blood T cell repertoires in COVID-19. Looking at the study overall: The cDNA or gDNA used as material had been derived from T cells, B-cell-depleted T cells, or PBMCs.

J gave up 0 bases and V 6 bases, and 3 bases lay outside the gene matches. The CDR3 runs 14 residues. Germline CDR1 reads KGHSH; CDR2 reads LQKENI. Sequenced by immunoSEQ multiplex PCR; TCRdb stores in-frame clones only, minus some. This sample has approximately 82,000 clones, with 85% to 95% found just once. The sequence was obtained from an older woman with active COVID-19. Material: peripheral blood. The chain carries TRBV18 and TRBJ2-7, with 9 bases matching TRBD2. The DNA for the CDR3 is TGTGCCAGCTCTCCGACTAGCGGCTCCTACGAGCAGTACTTC. It is translated as CASSPTSGSYEQYF.